This TCR beta chain was sequenced for a study of shared clonotypes between healthy human individuals. All participating donors were Caucasian adults from Nashville, Tennessee. A word on this clone: Its specificity is not known. At one end the junction does not follow the germline gene, possibly because of a read error. Other nucleotide sequences from this sample produce the same CDR3.

Study findings and constraints: Only blood underwent sampling, and tissue repertoires likely differ.

The authors ran unsorted PBMC replicate PCRs on approximately 300 ng DNA, approximately 31,000 T cell genomes. Original processing methods: Quality scores were absent from the junction-only immunoSEQ sequences, so filtering differed. The protocol was immunoSEQ multiplex PCR, while the TCRdb copy is restricted to in-frame clones and leaves out a portion. V, J and clone size are those of that table, while D and trimming were read from the DNA. Of around 530,000 clones in the sample, around 81% were seen once. CDR1 SGHDT and CDR2 YYEEEE come from the germline V gene. This CDR3 spans 13 amino acids. Sample: PBMCs. This TCR was recovered from a woman aged 40 to 50 in good health. Some clones in this sample may be carry-over from other donors' samples. The chain is built from TRBV5-6 and TRBJ1-2; D is ambiguous. The CDR3, as DNA: TGTGCCAGCAGCTTGGCCGACACGTATGGTTACACCTTC. Its translation: CASSLADTYGYTF.